The 23 T cell receptor beta chains below were found in one sample sequenced in a study of spatial heterogeneity in lung cancer. Time point meaning: sample taken at primary tumor resection. The authors sequenced whole RNA from tumor, nontumor lung or frozen PBMC without sorting. TCRdb redid the calling of the 5' RACE reads with MiXCR, one entry per CDR3 protein. The data show under 9,000 distinct CDR3 sequences, with over 7.5% seen just once and roughly 30% held by the top ten. The starting material was PBMCs, obtained at surgery. The receptors shown here come from a female donor with early-stage non-small cell lung cancer.

This clonotype has ten or more counts. This sequence joins TRBV7-9 and TRBJ1-5; no definite D call. CDR3 length equals 13 residues. Looked up from germline, CDR1 is SEHNR and CDR2 is FQNEAQ (reference sequence). The V gene lost 1 base and the J gene lost 5 bases, with 6 bases spanning the gap. Written as DNA, the CDR3 is TGTGCCAGCAGCTTAGATAGGGATCAGCCCCAGCATTTT. Translation: CASSLDRDQPQHF.

This clonotype appeared many times. The rearrangement links TRBV27 to TRBJ1-5; 10 bases are a match to TRBD1. The CDR3 extends over 16 amino acids. Germline-derived CDR1 and CDR2 are MNHEY and SMNVEV (reference sequence). V gave up 1 base and J gave up 3 bases; unmatched junction bases: 3. The CDR3 sequence: CASSLLGTGVNQPQHF. For the CDR3, the DNA is TGTGCCAGCAGTTTATTGGGGACAGGGGTCAATCAGCCCCAGCATTTT.

In this sample, this clonotype is medium-sized. The genes are TRBV23-1 and TRBJ2-5, with 8 bases that match TRBD2. TRBV23-1 is sorted into the ORF group, with uncertain function. Trimming cost V 8 bases and J 4 bases; bases outside gene matches: 18. The CDR3 has 17 amino acids. The CDR3 nucleotides are TGCGCCAGCCCTATAACGGGGGGGCTCTTTTCTCCAGAGACCCAGTACTTC. Translation: CASPITGGLFSPETQYF.

This clonotype counts as medium-sized. The CDR3 loop is CASSFSGGPETQYF. CDR3 coding DNA: TGTGCCAGCAGTTTCTCGGGAGGGCCGGAGACCCAGTACTTC. This chain connects TRBV12-3 or TRBV12-4 to TRBJ2-5; 8 bases line up with TRBD2. This CDR3 is built from 14 residues. Trimming cost V 3 bases and J 5 bases; bases outside gene matches: 5.

The sample holds many counts of this clonotype. The V and J genes are TRBV20-1 and TRBJ2-5; unclear D gene. The ends were cut back, 0 bases at V and 2 bases at J, with 7 bases in the middle. Germline CDR1 is DFQATT and CDR2 is SNEGSKA (reference sequence). CDR3 size: 13 residues. DNA of the CDR3: TGCAGTGCTAGAGATCGAAGGCAAGAGACCCAGTACTTC. The encoded protein is CSARDRRQETQYF.

This clonotype is termed medium-sized. The V and J genes are TRBV27 and TRBJ2-2; the match to TRBD1 covers 7 bases. Losses at the gene ends were 6 bases for V and 1 base for J; bases not matched to a gene: 8. The germline gives CDR1 MNHEY, CDR2 SMNVEV (reference sequence). The CDR3 is 16 amino acids. The CDR3 coding sequence is TGTGCCAGCAGCCCAATGACAGGGTGGAACACCGGGGAGCTGTTTTTT. It translates to CASSPMTGWNTGELFF.

Relative to its sample, this clonotype is medium-sized. The rearrangement links TRBV12-3 or TRBV12-4 to TRBJ1-1; D not certain. This CDR3 contains 13 residues. Trimming shortened V by 6 bases and J by 5 bases, and 13 bases separated the two germline ends. The CDR3 here is CASSFGEPTEAFF. CDR3 coding DNA: TGTGCCAGCAGCTTCGGGGAACCAACTGAAGCTTTCTTT.

Only a few counts were recorded for this clonotype. The chain is built from TRBV12-3 or TRBV12-4 and TRBJ1-1, with unresolved D. V gave up 8 bases and J gave up 4 bases, with 20 bases separating them. The CDR3 loop spans 15 amino acids. CDR3 bases: TGTGCCAGCGCTGGGCCGTCCGGGGTGAGCACTGAAGCTTTCTTT. Encoded protein: CASAGPSGVSTEAFF.

The chain employs TRBV7-2 and TRBJ1-1; no definite D call. There are 15 residues in the CDR3. Germline CDR1 and CDR2: SGHTA and FQGNSA. Trimming pared 1 base from V and 0 bases from J, leaving 9 bases between. CDR3: CASSLGRTVNTEAFF. CDR3 DNA: TGTGCCAGCAGCTTAGGGAGGACGGTGAACACTGAAGCTTTCTTT. The full variable domain, its missing parts supplied by reference TRBV7-2 and TRBJ1-1, is GAGVSQSPSNKVTEKGKDVELRCDPISGHTALYWYRQSLGQGLEFLIYFQGNSAPDKSGLPSDRFSAERTGGSVSTLTIQRTQQEDSAVYLCASSLGRTVNTEAFFGQGTRLTVV.

In its sample, this clonotype ranks as medium-sized. The V gene is TRBV28, the J gene TRBJ1-5; D call uncertain. The CDR3 sequence is 12 residues long. Trimming stripped 6 bases from V and 3 bases from J, with 6 bases between. Germline CDR1 reads MDHEN; CDR2 reads SYDVKM. The CDR3: CASREANQPQHF. The CDR3 nucleotides are TGTGCCAGCAGGGAGGCCAATCAGCCCCAGCATTTT.

This clonotype was seen at least ten times. The chain has TRBV2 and TRBJ1-6, with TRBD1 identical over 8 bases. V lost 2 bases, J lost 7 bases, and 4 bases stayed unmatched. Per germline, CDR1 SNHLY and CDR2 FYNNEI. The CDR3 extends over 15 amino acids. CDR3 residues: CASSEQTGDNSPLHF. As DNA, the CDR3 is TGTGCCAGCAGTGAACAGACAGGGGACAATTCACCCCTCCACTTT.

This clonotype was recorded a few times. The rearrangement uses TRBV12-3 or TRBV12-4 and TRBJ1-1, with D perhaps matching TRBD1 (6 bases). V shed 1 base and J shed 4 bases, with 7 bases lying between them. The CDR3 is 13 amino acids. The DNA of the CDR3 is TGTGCCAGCAGTTTAGAAGGGGGCACTGAAGCTTTCTTT. Translation: CASSLEGGTEAFF.

This chain uses TRBV30 with TRBJ1-1; D is possibly TRBD1 (6 bases). Trimming stripped 1 base from V and 1 base from J, with 7 bases between. CDR1 and CDR2 (germline): GTSNPN, SVGIG (reference sequence). The CDR3 length is 13 residues. Written as DNA, the CDR3 is TGTGCCTGGAGTGGACAGGCGAACACTGAAGCTTTCTTT. This encodes CAWSGQANTEAFF.

The rearrangement joins TRBV10-3 to TRBJ1-3; D might be TRBD1 (5 bases). The ends were cut back, 4 bases at V and 4 bases at J, with 17 bases in the middle. This CDR3 spans 16 amino acids. Germline V CDR1 and CDR2: ENHRY, SYGVKD. The CDR3 DNA follows: TGTGCCATCAGTGGGGCCGGGACCGCTTCAGGAAACACCATATATTTT. This translates into CAISGAGTASGNTIYF.

Comments on this clonotype: Being one base from a much bigger clone, this may be a read error. The conserved phenylalanine or tryptophan normally closing the CDR3 is absent here, so this likely arose from a read error. This chain connects TRBV12-3 or TRBV12-4 to TRBJ2-1; tentatively, D is TRBD1 (6 bases). Trimming shortened V by 6 bases and J by 9 bases, and 12 bases separated the two germline ends. The CDR3 contains 12 residues. CDR3 coding DNA: TGTGCCAGCAGGGGACCAGGGGTTGAGCAGTTCTCC. Its translation: CASRGPGVEQFS.

Ten or more counts support this clonotype. The CDR3 DNA sequence: TGTGCCAGCAGCTTAATTGGCTCTGGGGCCAACGTCCTGACTTTC. It translates to CASSLIGSGANVLTF. The J gene is TRBJ2-6, the V gene TRBV7-3; D unresolved. The germline CDR1 and CDR2 sequences are SGHTA and FQGTGA. There are 15 residues in the CDR3. The V and J ends lost 1 base and 0 bases respectively, with 4 bases between them.

As for this clonotype: One end of the junction is discordant with germline, which a read error may explain. The J gene is TRBJ2-2, the V gene TRBV10-2, with 8 bases fitting TRBD2. The CDR3 totals 14 residues. Germline CDR1 reads WSHSY; CDR2 reads SAAADI. In DNA form, the CDR3 reads TGCACCAGCAGTGGGACTAGTTCCACCGGGGAGCTGTTTTTT. Residues: CTSSGTSSTGELFF.

This clonotype was observed many times. The rearrangement uses TRBV18 and TRBJ1-1, with D possibly being TRBD1 (6 bases). CDR1 is KGHSH and CDR2 is LQKENI in the germline V gene. Trimming took 2 bases from V and 1 from J, leaving 11 bases between them. The CDR3 spans 15 residues. As DNA, the CDR3 is TGTGCCAGCTCACCAGGTTGGGGGCGGAACACTGAAGCTTTCTTT. Translating gives CASSPGWGRNTEAFF.

This clonotype was counted between two and nine times. J is TRBJ2-3 and V is TRBV6-6, with 15 bases identical to TRBD2. The ends lost 4 bases at V and 6 bases at J; junction bases unmatched: 8. This CDR3 contains 17 residues. CDR1 and CDR2 (germline): MNHNY, SVGAGI (reference sequence). CDR3 residues: CASSSGLAGGLGDTQYF. DNA for the CDR3: TGTGCCAGCAGTTCCGGACTAGCGGGAGGGCTGGGGGATACGCAGTATTTT.

This clonotype was picked up many times. CDR3 nucleotide sequence: TGCGCCAGCAGCTCGGCCGGGACAGTGACCGTGGAGACCCAGTACTTC. Its protein is CASSSAGTVTVETQYF. The chain employs TRBV5-1 and TRBJ2-5; 7 bases agree with TRBD1. Germline V lookup: CDR1 SGHRS, CDR2 YFSETQ. With V trimmed by 3 bases and J by 5 bases, 13 bases remained unmatched. The CDR3 has 16 amino acids.

This clonotype was picked up one time. One junction end disagrees with the germline gene, perhaps due to a read error. The chain uses TRBV4-1 and TRBJ2-3, with TRBD2 identical over 8 bases. CDR3 length: 17 amino acids. Germline V gene lookup returns CDR1 MGHRA and CDR2 YSYEKL. The CDR3 DNA follows: TGCGCCAGCAACCAAGGTCCAGCGGGAGCCACCGGCGGTACGCAGTATTTT. It yields the protein CASNQGPAGATGGTQYF.

This clonotype turned up a few times. The chain combines TRBV12-3 or TRBV12-4 with TRBJ2-7; D is perhaps TRBD2 (5 bases). The better agreement between TRBJ2-1 and the DNA end casts doubt on the J call. This CDR3 has 14 amino acids. CDR3 DNA: TGTGCCAGCAGTCCGAGTCTTATGGGCGGGGAGCAGTTCTTC. It codes for CASSPSLMGGEQFF.

There are many counts of this clonotype. This rearrangement joins TRBV5-1 to TRBJ2-3, with 7 bases aligning to TRBD2. The junction had 12 bases not matched to a gene; V was cut back by 4 bases and J by 1 base. CDR3 length: 17 amino acids. Germline-derived CDR1 and CDR2 are SGHRS and YFSETQ. CDR3 sequence (DNA): TGCGCCAGCAGCCTCCGAACCACCGCGGGGGGCACAGATACGCAGTATTTT. It specifies CASSLRTTAGGTDTQYF.